This T cell receptor beta chain was obtained from a study of shared clonotypes between healthy human individuals. In the study overall: Ranging from 18 to 49 in age, donors were two women and a few men.

Tens of thousands of T cell genomes (around 200 ng DNA) went into each sorted-subset replicate. Libraries were prepared by immunoSEQ multiplex PCR; TCRdb keeps only in-frame clonotypes and omits some of them. This table holds 780,000 or so clones, approximately 77% found once. Whole-study findings and limits: Compared with clonotypes that all four donors shared, non-shared clonotypes had lower generation probabilities. Memory subsets had estimated richness that was generally smaller than that of naive subsets.

V lost 3 bases, J lost 9 bases, and 5 bases stayed unmatched. The CDR3 runs 15 residues. The germline CDR1 and CDR2 sequences are SGHAT and FQNNGV. Turning to this clone: The target antigen is unknown.

Sequenced material: memory CD4+ T cells sorted from blood. Noted subset: CD45RA-negative fraction. The sequence came from a woman aged 25 to 39 in good health. V usage is TRBV11-2 and J usage is TRBJ2-1, with 13 bases that match TRBD2. The CDR3 reads CASSLTSGRTGEQFF. The CDR3 bases are TGTGCCAGCAGCTTGACTAGCGGGAGGACTGGTGAGCAGTTCTTC.